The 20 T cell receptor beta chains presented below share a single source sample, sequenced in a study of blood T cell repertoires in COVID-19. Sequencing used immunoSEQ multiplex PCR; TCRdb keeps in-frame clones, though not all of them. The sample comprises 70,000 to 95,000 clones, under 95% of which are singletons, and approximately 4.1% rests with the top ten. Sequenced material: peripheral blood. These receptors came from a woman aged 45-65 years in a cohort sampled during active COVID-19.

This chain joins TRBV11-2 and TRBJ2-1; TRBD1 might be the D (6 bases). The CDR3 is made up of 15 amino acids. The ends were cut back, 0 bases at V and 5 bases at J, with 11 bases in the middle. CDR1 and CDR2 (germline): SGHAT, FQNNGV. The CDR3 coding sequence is TGTGCCAGCAGCTTAGATTGGGGACACCACAATGAGCAGTTCTTC. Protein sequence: CASSLDWGHHNEQFF. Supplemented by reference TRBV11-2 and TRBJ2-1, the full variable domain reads EAGVAQSPRYKIIEKRQSVAFWCNPISGHATLYWYQQILGQGPKLLIQFQNNGVVDDSQLPKDRFSAERLKGVDSTLKIQPAKLEDSAVYLCASSLDWGHHNEQFFGPGTRLTVL.

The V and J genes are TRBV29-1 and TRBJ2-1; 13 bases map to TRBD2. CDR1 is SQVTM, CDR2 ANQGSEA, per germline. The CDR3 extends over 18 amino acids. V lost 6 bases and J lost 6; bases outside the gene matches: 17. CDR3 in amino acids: CSVGATQSTSGGFNEQFF. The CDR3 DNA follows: TGCAGCGTGGGGGCCACCCAATCGACTAGCGGGGGGTTCAATGAGCAGTTCTTC.

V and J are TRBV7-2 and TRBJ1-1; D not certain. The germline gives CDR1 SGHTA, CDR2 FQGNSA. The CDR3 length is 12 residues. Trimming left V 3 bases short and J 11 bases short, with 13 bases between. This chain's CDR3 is CASSFRGRVAFF. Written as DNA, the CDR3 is TGTGCCAGCAGCTTCCGTGGGCGGGTGGCTTTCTTT. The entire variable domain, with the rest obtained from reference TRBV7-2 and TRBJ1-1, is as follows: GAGVSQSPSNKVTEKGKDVELRCDPISGHTALYWYRQSLGQGLEFLIYFQGNSAPDKSGLPSDRFSAERTGGSVSTLTIQRTQQEDSAVYLCASSFRGRVAFFGQGTRLTVV.

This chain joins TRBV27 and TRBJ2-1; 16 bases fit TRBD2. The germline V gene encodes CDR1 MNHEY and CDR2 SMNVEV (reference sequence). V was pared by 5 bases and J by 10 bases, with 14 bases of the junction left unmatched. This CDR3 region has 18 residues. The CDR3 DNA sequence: TGTGCCAGCAGTCTGCGTCCCGGGACTAGCGGGGGGGCCGGGGAGCAGTTCTTC. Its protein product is CASSLRPGTSGGAGEQFF.

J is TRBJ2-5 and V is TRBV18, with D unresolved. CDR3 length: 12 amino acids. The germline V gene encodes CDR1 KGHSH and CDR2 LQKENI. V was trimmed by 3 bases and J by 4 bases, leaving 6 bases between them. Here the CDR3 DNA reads TGTGCCAGCTCACCGGTGCGAGAGACCCAGTACTTC. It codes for CASSPVRETQYF.

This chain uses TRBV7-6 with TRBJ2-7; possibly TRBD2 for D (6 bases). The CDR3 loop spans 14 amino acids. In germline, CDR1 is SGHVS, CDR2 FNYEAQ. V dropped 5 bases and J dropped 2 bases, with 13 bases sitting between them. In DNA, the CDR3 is TGTGCCAGCAGCCCGCTAGCGCTTACCTACGAGCAGTACTTC. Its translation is CASSPLALTYEQYF.

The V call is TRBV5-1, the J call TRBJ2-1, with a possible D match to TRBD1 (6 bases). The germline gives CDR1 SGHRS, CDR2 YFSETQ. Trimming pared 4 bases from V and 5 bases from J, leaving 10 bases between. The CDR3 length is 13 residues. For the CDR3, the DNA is TGCGCCAGCAGCAGGGGGAGCCACAATGAGCAGTTCTTC. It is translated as CASSRGSHNEQFF.

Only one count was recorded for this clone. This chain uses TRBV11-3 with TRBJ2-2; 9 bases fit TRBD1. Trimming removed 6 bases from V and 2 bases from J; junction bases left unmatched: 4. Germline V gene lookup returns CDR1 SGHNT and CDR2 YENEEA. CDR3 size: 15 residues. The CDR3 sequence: CASSIQGANTGELFF. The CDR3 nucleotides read TGTGCCAGCAGTATACAGGGGGCTAACACCGGGGAGCTGTTTTTT.

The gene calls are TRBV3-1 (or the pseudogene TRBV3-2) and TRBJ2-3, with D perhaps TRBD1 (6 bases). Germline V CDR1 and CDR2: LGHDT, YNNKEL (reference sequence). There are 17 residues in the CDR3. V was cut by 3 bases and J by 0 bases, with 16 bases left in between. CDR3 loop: CASSQSAGGWSTDTQYF. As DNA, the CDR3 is TGTGCCAGCAGCCAGAGCGCTGGGGGCTGGAGCACAGATACGCAGTATTTT.

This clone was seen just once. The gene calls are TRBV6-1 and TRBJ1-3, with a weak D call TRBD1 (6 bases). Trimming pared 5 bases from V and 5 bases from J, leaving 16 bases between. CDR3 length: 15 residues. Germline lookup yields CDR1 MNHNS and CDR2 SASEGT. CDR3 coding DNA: TGTGCCAGCAGTTCCTGGGGGCAGGGCCGAAACACCATATATTTT. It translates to CASSSWGQGRNTIYF.

The chain's CDR3 is CSVAGTGDYEQYF. CDR3 nucleotides: TGCAGCGTTGCCGGGACAGGGGACTACGAGCAGTACTTC. This sequence joins TRBV29-1 and TRBJ2-7, with TRBD1 identical over 10 bases. V shed 4 bases and J 3 bases; nucleotides not matched to a gene: 3. CDR3 length equals 13 residues. Germline V gene sequence: CDR1 SQVTM, CDR2 ANQGSEA.

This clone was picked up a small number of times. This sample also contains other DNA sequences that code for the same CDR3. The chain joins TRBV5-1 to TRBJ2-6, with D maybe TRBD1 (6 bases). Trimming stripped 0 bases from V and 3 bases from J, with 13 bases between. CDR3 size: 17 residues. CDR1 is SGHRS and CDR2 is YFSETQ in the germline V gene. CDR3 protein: CASSLAPGDGGANVLTF. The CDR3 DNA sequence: TGCGCCAGCAGCTTGGCTCCAGGGGATGGTGGGGCCAACGTCCTGACTTTC.

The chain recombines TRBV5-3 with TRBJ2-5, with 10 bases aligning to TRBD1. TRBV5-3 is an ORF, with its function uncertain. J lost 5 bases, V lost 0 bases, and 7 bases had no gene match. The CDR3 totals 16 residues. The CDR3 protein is CARSLGDRGLDETQYF. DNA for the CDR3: TGTGCCAGAAGCTTGGGAGACAGGGGGCTTGATGAGACCCAGTACTTC.

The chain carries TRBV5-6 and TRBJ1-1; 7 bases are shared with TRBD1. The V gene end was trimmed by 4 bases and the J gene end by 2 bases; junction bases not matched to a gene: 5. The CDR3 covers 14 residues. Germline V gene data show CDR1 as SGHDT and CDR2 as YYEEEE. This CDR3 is CASSPGQPNTEAFF. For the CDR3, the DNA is TGTGCCAGCAGCCCGGGACAGCCCAACACTGAAGCTTTCTTT.

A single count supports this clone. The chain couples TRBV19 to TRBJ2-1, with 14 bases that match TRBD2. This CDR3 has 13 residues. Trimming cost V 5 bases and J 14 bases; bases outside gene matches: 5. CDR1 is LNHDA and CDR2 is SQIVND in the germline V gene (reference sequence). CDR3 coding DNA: TGTGCCAGTAGTGGCCCGGGACTAGCGGGAGAGTTCTTC. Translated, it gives CASSGPGLAGEFF.

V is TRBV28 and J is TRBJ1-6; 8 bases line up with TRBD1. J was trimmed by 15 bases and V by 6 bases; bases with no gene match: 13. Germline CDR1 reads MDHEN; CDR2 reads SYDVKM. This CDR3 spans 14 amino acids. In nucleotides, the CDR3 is TGTGCCAGCAGCCAACTATGGACCGGACAGGGCCTCCACTTT. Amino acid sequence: CASSQLWTGQGLHF.

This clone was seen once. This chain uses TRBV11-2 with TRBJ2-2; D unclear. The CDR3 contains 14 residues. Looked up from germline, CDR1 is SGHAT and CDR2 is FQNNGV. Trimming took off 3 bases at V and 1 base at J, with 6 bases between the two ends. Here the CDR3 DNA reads TGTGCCAGCAGCTTCGTTAGGAACACCGGGGAGCTGTTTTTT. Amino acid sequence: CASSFVRNTGELFF.

The CDR3 reads CATSDWTGGGTGELFF. For the CDR3, the DNA is TGTGCCACCAGTGATTGGACAGGGGGTGGCACCGGGGAGCTGTTTTTT. The V call is TRBV24-1, the J call TRBJ2-2, with 10 bases fitting TRBD1. CDR3 length: 16 amino acids. Germline CDR1 is KGHDR and CDR2 is SFDVKD. V lost 2 bases and J lost 4; bases outside the gene matches: 3.

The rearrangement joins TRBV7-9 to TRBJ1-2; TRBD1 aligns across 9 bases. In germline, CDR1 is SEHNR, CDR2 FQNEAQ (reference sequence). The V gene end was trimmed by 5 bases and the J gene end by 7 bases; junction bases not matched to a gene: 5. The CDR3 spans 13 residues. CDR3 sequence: CASSAGTGFGYTF. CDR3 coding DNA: TGTGCCAGCAGCGCCGGGACAGGGTTTGGCTACACCTTC.

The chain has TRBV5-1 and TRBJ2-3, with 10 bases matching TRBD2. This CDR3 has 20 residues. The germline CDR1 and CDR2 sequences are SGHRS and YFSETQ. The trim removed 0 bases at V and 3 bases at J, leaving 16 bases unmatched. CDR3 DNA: TGCGCCAGCAGCTTGGGGAGGCAGTCCCACACTAGCGGGAAAACAGATACGCAGTATTTT. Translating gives CASSLGRQSHTSGKTDTQYF.